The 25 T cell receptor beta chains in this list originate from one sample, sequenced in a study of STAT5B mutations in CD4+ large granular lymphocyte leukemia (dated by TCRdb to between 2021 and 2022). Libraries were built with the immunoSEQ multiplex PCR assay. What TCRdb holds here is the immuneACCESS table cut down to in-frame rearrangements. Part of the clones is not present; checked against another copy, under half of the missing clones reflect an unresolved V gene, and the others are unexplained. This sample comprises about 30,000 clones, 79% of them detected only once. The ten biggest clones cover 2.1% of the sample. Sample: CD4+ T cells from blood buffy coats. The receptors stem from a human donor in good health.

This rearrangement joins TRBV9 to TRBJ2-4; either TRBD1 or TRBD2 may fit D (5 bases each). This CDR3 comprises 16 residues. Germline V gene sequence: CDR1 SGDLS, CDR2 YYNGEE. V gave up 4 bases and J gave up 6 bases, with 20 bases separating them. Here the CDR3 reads CASSTDVRGRGNIQYF. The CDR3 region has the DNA TGTGCCAGCAGCACCGACGTTCGGGGTAGGGGAAACATTCAGTACTTC.

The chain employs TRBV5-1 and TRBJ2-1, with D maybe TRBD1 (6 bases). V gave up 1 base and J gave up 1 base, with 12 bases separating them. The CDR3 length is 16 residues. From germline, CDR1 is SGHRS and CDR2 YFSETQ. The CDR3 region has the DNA TGCGCCAGCAGCTTGACAGGGCAGGGGTCCTACAATGAGCAGTTCTTC. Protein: CASSLTGQGSYNEQFF. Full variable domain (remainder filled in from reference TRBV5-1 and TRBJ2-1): KAGVTQTPRYLIKTRGQQVTLSCSPISGHRSVSWYQQTPGQGLQFLFEYFSETQRNKGNFPGRFSGRQFSNSRSEMNVSTLELGDSALYLCASSLTGQGSYNEQFFGPGTRLTVL.

The DNA for the CDR3 is TGTGCCAGCAGCCAAAACATCGGACTCTCTGGAAACACCATATATTTT. This translates into CASSQNIGLSGNTIYF. The rearrangement links TRBV5-8 to TRBJ1-3, with D unclear. The CDR3 runs to 16 residues. Germline CDR1 SGHTS, CDR2 YDEGEE. V lost 4 bases and J lost 0, with 14 bases in between.

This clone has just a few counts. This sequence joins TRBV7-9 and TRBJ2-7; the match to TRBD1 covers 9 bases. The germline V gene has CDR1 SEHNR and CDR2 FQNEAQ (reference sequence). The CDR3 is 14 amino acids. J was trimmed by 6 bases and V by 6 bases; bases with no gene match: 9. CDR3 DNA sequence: TGTGCCAGCAGTCCGCCGGGACAGGGAACCGAGCAGTACTTC. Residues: CASSPPGQGTEQYF.

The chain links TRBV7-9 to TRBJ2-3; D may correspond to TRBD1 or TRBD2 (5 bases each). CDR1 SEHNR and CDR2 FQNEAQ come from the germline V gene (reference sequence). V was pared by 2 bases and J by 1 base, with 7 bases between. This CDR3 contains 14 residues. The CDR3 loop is CASSLRDGTDTQYF. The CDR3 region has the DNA TGTGCCAGCAGCTTAAGGGACGGCACAGATACGCAGTATTTT.

CDR3 residues: CASSSDLKQNIQYF. The CDR3 region has the DNA TGTGCCAGCAGTTCCGATCTTAAACAAAACATTCAGTACTTC. This rearrangement joins TRBV6-5 to TRBJ2-4, with D unresolved. This CDR3 has 14 residues. CDR1 and CDR2 from the germline V gene are MNHEY and SVGAGI. Trimming removed 4 bases at V and 5 bases at J, with 12 bases between.

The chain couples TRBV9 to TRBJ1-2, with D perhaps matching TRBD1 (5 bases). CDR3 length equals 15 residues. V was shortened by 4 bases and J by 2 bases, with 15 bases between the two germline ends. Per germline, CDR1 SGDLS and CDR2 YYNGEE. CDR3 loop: CASSSLGDGNYGYTF. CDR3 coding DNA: TGTGCCAGCAGCTCCTTAGGGGACGGGAACTATGGCTACACCTTC.

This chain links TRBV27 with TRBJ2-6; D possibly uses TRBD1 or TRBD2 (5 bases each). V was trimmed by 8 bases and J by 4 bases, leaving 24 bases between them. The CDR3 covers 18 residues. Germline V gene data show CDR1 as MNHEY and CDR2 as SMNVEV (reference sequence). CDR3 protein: CASRDRGTDLFGANVLTF. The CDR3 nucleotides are TGTGCCAGCCGGGACCGGGGCACCGACCTTTTCGGGGCCAACGTCCTGACTTTC.

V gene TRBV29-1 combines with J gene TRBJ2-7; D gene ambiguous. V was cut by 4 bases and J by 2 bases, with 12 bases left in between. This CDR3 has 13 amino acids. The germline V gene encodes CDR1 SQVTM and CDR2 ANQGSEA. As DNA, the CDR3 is TGCAGCGTTGCGTCGGCAGCAACCTACGAGCAGTACTTC. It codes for CSVASAATYEQYF.

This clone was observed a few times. The CDR3 DNA reads as TGTGCCAGCTCAACGACGGGAATCCTTTATGGCTACACCTTC. Protein: CASSTTGILYGYTF. The chain combines TRBV18 with TRBJ1-2, with D uncertain. V lost 5 bases, J lost 5 bases, and 15 bases lay in between. CDR1 is KGHSH and CDR2 is LQKENI in the germline V gene. The CDR3 spans 14 residues.

CDR3 residues: CASYGSGQGAGTIYF. In nucleotides, the CDR3 is TGTGCCAGTTACGGGTCGGGACAGGGGGCTGGCACCATATATTTT. This chain joins TRBV28 and TRBJ1-3; 12 bases map to TRBD1. Losses at the gene ends were 9 bases for V and 9 bases for J; bases not matched to a gene: 12. There are 15 residues in the CDR3. Germline-derived CDR1 and CDR2 are MDHEN and SYDVKM.

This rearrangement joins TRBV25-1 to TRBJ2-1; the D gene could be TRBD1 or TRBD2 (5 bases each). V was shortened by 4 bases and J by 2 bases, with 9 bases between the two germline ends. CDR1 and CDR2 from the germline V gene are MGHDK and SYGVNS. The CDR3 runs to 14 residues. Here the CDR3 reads CASSGLGAYNEQFF. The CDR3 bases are TGTGCCAGCAGTGGGCTGGGGGCCTACAATGAGCAGTTCTTC. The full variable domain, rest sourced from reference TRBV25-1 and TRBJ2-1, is EADIYQTPRYLVIGTGKKITLECSQTMGHDKMYWYQQDPGMELHLIHYSYGVNSTEKGDLSSESTVSRIRTEHFPLTLESARPSHTSQYLCASSGLGAYNEQFFGPGTRLTVL.

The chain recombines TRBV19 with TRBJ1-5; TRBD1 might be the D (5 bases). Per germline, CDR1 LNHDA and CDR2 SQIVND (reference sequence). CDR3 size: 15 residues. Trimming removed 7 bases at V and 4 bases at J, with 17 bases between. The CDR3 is CASNSRQKPNQPQHF. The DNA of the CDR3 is TGTGCCAGTAATTCCAGACAGAAACCTAATCAGCCCCAGCATTTT.

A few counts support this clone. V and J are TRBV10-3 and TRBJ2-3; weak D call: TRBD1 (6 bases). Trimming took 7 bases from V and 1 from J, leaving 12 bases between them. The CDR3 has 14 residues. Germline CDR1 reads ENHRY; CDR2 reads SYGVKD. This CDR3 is CAIKRAGGTDTQYF. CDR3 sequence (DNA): TGTGCCATCAAGAGGGCAGGGGGCACAGATACGCAGTATTTT.

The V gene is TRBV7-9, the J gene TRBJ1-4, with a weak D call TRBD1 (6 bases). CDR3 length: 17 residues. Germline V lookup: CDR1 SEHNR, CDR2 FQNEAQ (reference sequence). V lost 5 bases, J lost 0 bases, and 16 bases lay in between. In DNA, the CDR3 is TGTGCCAGCAGCCGGTTGGAGGGACATGCAACTAATGAAAAACTGTTTTTT. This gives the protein CASSRLEGHATNEKLFF.

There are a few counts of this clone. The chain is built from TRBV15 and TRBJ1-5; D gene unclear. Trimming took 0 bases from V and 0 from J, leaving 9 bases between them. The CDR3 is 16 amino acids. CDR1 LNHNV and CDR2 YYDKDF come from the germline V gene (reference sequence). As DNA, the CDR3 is TGTGCCACCAGCAGAGATTTGACGAATAGCAATCAGCCCCAGCATTTT. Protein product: CATSRDLTNSNQPQHF.

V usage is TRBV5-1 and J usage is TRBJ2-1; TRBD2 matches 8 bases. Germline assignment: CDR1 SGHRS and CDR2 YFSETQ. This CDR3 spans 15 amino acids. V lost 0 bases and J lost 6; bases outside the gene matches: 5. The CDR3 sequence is CASSLVGSGVNEQFF. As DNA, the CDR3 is TGCGCCAGCAGCTTGGTCGGTAGCGGGGTCAATGAGCAGTTCTTC.

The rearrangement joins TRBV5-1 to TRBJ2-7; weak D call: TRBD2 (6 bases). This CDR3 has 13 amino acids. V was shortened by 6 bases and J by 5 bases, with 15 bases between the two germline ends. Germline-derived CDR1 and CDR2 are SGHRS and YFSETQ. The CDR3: CASTPAGGHEQYF. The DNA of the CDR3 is TGCGCCAGCACCCCCGCCGGGGGACACGAGCAGTACTTC.

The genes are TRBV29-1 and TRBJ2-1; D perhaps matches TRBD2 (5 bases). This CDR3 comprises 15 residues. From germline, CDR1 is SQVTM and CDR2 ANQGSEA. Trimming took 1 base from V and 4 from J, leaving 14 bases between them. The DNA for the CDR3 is TGCAGCGTTGAAGCCTTATCGAGCGGATACAATGAGCAGTTCTTC. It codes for CSVEALSSGYNEQFF.

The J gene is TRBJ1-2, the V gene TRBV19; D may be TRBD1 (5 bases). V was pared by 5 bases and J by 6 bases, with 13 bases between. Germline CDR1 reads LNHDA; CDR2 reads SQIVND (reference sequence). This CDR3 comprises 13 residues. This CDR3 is CASSLDEGNGYTF. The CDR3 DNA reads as TGTGCCAGTAGTCTTGACGAGGGGAATGGCTACACCTTC.

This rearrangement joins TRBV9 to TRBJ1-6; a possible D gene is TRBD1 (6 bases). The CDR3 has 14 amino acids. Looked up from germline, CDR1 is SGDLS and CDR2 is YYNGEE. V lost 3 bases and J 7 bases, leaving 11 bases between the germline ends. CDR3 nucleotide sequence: TGTGCCAGCAGCGCTAACAGGGAGAATTCACCCCTCCACTTT. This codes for CASSANRENSPLHF.

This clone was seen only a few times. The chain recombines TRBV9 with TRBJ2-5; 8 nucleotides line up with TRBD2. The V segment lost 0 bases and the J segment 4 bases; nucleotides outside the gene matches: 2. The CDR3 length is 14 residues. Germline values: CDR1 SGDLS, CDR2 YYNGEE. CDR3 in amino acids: CASSVGSGAETQYF. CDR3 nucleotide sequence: TGTGCCAGCAGCGTAGGTAGCGGGGCAGAGACCCAGTACTTC.

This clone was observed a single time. DNA for the CDR3: TGTGCCAGCAGCTTAGGGGACAAGAACACTGAAGCTTTCTTT. Translated: CASSLGDKNTEAFF. The J gene is TRBJ1-1, the V gene TRBV7-9; possible D gene TRBD1, 6 bases. The CDR3 length is 14 residues. Germline lookup yields CDR1 SEHNR and CDR2 FQNEAQ (reference sequence). Trimming removed 1 base at V and 1 base at J, with 7 bases between.

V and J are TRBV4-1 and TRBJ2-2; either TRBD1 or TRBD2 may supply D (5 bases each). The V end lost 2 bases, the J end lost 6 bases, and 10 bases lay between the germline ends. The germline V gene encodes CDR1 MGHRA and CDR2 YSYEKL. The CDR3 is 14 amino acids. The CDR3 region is CASSQYQGAGELFF. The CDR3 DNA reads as TGCGCCAGCAGCCAATATCAGGGAGCCGGGGAGCTGTTTTTT.

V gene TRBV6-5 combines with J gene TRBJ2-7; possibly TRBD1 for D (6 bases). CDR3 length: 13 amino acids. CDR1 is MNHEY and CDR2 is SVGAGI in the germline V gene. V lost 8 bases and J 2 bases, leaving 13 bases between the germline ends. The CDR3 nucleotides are TGTGCCAGCCGACCCGGGACAACCTACGAGCAGTACTTC. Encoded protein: CASRPGTTYEQYF.